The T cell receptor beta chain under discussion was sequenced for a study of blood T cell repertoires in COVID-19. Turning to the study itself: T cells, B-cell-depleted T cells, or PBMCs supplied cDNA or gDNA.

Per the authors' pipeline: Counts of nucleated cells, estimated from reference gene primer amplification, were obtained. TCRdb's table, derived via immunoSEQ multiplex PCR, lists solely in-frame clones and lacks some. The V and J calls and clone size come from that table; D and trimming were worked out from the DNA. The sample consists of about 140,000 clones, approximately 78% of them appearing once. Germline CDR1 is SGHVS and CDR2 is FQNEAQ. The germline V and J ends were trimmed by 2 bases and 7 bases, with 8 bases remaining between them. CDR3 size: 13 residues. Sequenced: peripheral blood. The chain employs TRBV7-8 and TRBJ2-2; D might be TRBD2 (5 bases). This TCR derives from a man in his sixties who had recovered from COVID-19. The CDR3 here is CASSLRGGGELFF. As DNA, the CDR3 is TGTGCCAGCAGCTTAAGAGGAGGCGGGGAGCTGTTTTTT.